Included here is one T cell receptor beta chain sequence, with context. Sequenced by immunoSEQ multiplex PCR; TCRdb stores in-frame clones only, minus some. Of about 130,000 clones listed, roughly four fifths are singletons. This specimen belongs to a study of blood T cell repertoires in COVID-19. Germline V gives CDR1 SNHLY, CDR2 FYNNEI. This CDR3 is built from 13 residues. Trimming cost V 8 bases and J 3 bases, with 13 bases left between them. This chain links TRBV2 with TRBJ1-2; the D is unclear. The specimen was peripheral blood. The receptor was isolated from a woman in her fifties or sixties with acute or convalescent COVID-19. The CDR3 protein is CASGTGFDYGYTF. The CDR3 DNA reads as TGTGCCAGCGGCACGGGGTTTGACTATGGCTACACCTTC.